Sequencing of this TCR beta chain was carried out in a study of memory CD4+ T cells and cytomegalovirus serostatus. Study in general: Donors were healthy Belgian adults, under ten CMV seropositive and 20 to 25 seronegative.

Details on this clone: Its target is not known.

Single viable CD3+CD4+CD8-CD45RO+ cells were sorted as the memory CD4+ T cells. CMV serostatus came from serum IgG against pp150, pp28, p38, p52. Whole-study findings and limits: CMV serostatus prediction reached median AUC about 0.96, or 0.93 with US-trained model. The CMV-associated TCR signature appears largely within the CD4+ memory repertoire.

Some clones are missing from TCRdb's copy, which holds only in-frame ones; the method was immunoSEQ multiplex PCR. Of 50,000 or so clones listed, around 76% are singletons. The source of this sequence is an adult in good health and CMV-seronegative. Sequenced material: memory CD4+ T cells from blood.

CDR3 loop: CASSVEGYLTDTQYF. The CDR3 coding sequence is TGTGCCAGCAGCGTAGAAGGGTACCTCACAGATACGCAGTATTTT. The V and J genes are TRBV9 and TRBJ2-3; D is unclear. Trimming cost V 0 bases and J 2 bases, with 10 bases left between them. Germline V lookup: CDR1 SGDLS, CDR2 YYNGEE. CDR3 length: 15 amino acids.